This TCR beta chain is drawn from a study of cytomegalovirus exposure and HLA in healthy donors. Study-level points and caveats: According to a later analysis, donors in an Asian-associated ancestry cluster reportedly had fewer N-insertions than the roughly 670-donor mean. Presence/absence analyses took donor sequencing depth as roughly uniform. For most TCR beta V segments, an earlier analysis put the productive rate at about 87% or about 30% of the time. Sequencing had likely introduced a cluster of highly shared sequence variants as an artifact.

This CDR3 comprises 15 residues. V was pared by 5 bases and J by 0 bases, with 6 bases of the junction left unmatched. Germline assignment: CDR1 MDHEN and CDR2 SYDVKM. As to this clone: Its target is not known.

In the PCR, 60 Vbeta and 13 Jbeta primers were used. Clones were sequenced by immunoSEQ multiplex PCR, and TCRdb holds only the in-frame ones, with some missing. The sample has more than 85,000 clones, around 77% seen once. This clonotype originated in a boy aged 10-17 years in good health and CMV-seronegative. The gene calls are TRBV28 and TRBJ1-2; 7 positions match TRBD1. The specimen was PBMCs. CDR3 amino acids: CASSPTGIANYGYTF. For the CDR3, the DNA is TGTGCCAGCAGTCCGACAGGGATAGCTAACTATGGCTACACCTTC.